The clone carrying this T cell receptor (beta chain) was seen a few times. The antigen remains undetermined. Unrecorded immune exposures were likely, despite nominal health at sampling. This sample was taken from a study of cytomegalovirus exposure and HLA in healthy donors. Overall study results and limits: In a later analysis, HLA-associated TCR beta chains were more clonally expanded than equally common others.

Use of 60 Vbeta and 13 Jbeta primers characterized the PCR. TCRdb's copy holds only in-frame clones and misses some; the assay was immunoSEQ multiplex PCR. The data contain about 110,000 clones, roughly 70% of them singletons. Germline values: CDR1 SNHLY, CDR2 FYNNEI. V shed 8 bases, J shed 2 bases, and the junction held 5 bases outside the gene matches. CDR3 length: 14 amino acids. Sequenced material: PBMCs. This TCR came from a man in his late teens or twenties in good health and CMV-seropositive. V and J are TRBV2 and TRBJ2-3; 9 bases are a match to TRBD2. The CDR3: CASLAGRPTDTQYF. As DNA, the CDR3 is TGTGCCAGCCTAGCGGGGCGTCCCACAGATACGCAGTATTTT.